This TCR beta chain is drawn from a study of Graves' ophthalmopathy and Graves' hyperthyroidism. TCR beta CDR3 regions were amplified from RNA transcripts. Second-round multiplex PCR followed a first-round RT-PCR using HTBI primers. TCRdb reprocessed the multiplex PCR reads via MiXCR and lists one record per CDR3 protein. This table holds 500,000 to 700,000 distinct CDR3 sequences, about 35% found once. This clonotype came up many times. The germline gives CDR1 LNHNV, CDR2 YYDKDF (reference sequence). Trimming pared 1 base from V and 0 bases from J, leaving 4 bases between. CDR3 length: 15 amino acids.

V is TRBV15 and J is TRBJ2-6; D gene uncertain. Sequencing input: peripheral blood or thyroid tissue (not recorded which). The sequence was collected from an adult man with Graves' hyperthyroidism. CDR3 protein: CATSRGVSGANVLTF. The CDR3 coding sequence is TGTGCCACCAGCAGAGGAGTCTCTGGGGCCAACGTCCTGACTTTC.